These 8 T cell receptor beta chains share one sample of origin, sequenced in a study of T cells in Graves' hyperthyroidism and ophthalmopathy. TCR beta CDR3 sequences were amplified from RNA transcripts. First-round RT-PCR with HTBI primers amplified the TCR CDR3 region. TCRdb redid the calling of the multiplex PCR reads with MiXCR, one entry per CDR3 protein. The repertoire holds nearly 600,000 distinct CDR3 sequences, with more than 13% as singletons. The specimen sequenced was blood. The receptors were gathered from a woman in her late teens or twenties with Graves' ophthalmopathy.

This clonotype appeared many times. This CDR3 is CASSYGTGGYGYTF. The CDR3 DNA reads TGTGCCAGCAGTTATGGGACAGGAGGCTATGGCTACACCTTC. V usage is TRBV28 and J usage is TRBJ1-2, with 8 bases lining up with TRBD1. The CDR3 extends over 14 amino acids. V was pared by 4 bases and J by 4 bases, with 5 bases of the junction left unmatched. CDR1 and CDR2 from the germline V gene are MDHEN and SYDVKM.

This clonotype was counted at least ten times. This chain joins TRBV10-3 and TRBJ2-2; 7 bases fit TRBD1. In germline, CDR1 is ENHRY, CDR2 SYGVKD. CDR3 length: 16 residues. J gave up 4 bases and V 0 bases, and 5 bases lay outside the gene matches. The CDR3 region is CAISESWGQTTGELFF. CDR3 DNA: TGTGCCATCAGTGAGTCGTGGGGACAGACCACCGGGGAGCTGTTTTTT.

At least ten counts were recorded for this clonotype. V usage is TRBV18 and J usage is TRBJ2-5; D might be TRBD1 (6 bases). The CDR3 is 14 residues long. Between the trimmed V and J ends, which lost 2 bases and 4 bases, there was a span of 11 bases. Looked up from germline, CDR1 is KGHSH and CDR2 is LQKENI. The CDR3 spells CASSPSRDIETQYF. CDR3 nucleotides: TGTGCCAGCTCACCATCTCGGGACATAGAGACCCAGTACTTC.

This clonotype was detected ten times or more. J is TRBJ1-5 and V is TRBV30; D uncertain. The CDR3 has 12 amino acids. The V end lost 3 bases, the J end lost 6 bases, and 9 bases lay between the germline ends. CDR1 is GTSNPN and CDR2 is SVGIG in the germline V gene (reference sequence). CDR3 bases: TGTGCCTGGAGCGGAATGGGTCAGCCCCAGCATTTT. Protein product: CAWSGMGQPQHF.

Ten or more counts support this clonotype. CDR3 sequence: CASSWGRMNTEAFF. The CDR3 DNA reads as TGTGCCAGCAGTTGGGGCAGAATGAACACTGAAGCTTTCTTT. The chain joins TRBV6-1 to TRBJ1-1; weak D call: TRBD1 (5 bases). Trimming took off 5 bases at V and 0 bases at J, with 10 bases between the two ends. The length of the CDR3 is 14 residues. In germline, CDR1 is MNHNS, CDR2 SASEGT.

In the case of this clonotype: With a much larger clone just one base away, this may be a read error. V usage is TRBV6-5 and J usage is TRBJ1-3; unclear D gene. The CDR3 contains 18 residues. Looked up from germline, CDR1 is MNHEY and CDR2 is SVGAGI. The CDR3 here is CANSSTALAKVSGNTIYF. The CDR3 nucleotides are TGTGCCAACAGTTCCACCGCCCTCGCTAAGGTCTCTGGAAACACCATATATTTT.

In this sample, this clonotype turned up many times. The chain uses TRBV27 and TRBJ1-1; no firm D call. This CDR3 contains 11 residues. The germline V and J ends were trimmed by 5 bases and 4 bases, with 5 bases remaining between them. Germline V gives CDR1 MNHEY, CDR2 SMNVEV (reference sequence). The CDR3 coding sequence is TGTGCCAGCAGTGTGGGCACTGAAGCTTTCTTT. The encoded protein is CASSVGTEAFF.

This clonotype was observed a few times. A read error may explain this, as a much larger clone is one base away. This sequence joins TRBV11-1 and TRBJ2-7; perhaps D is TRBD1 or TRBD2 (5 bases each). Germline CDR1 is SGHAT and CDR2 is FQDESV (reference sequence). There are 13 residues in the CDR3. V shed 5 bases and J shed 2 bases, with 10 bases lying between them. The CDR3 region is CASSGDLPYEQYF. The DNA of the CDR3 is TGTGCCAGCAGCGGGGACCTCCCCTACGAGCAGTACTTC.